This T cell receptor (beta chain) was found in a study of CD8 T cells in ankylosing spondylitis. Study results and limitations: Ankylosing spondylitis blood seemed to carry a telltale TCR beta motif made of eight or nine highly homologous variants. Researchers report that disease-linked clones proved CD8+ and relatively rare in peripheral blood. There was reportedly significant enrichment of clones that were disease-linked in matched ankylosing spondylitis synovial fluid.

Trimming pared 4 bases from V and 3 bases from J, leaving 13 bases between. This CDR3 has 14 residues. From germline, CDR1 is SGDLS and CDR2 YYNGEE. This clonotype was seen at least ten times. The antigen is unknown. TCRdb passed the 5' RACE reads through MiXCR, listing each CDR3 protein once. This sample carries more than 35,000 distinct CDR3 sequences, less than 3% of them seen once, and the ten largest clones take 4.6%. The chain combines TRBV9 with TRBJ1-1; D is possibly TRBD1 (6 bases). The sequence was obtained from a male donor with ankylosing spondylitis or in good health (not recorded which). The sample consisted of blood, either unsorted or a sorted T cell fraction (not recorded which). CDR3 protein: CASSPQGRDTEAFF. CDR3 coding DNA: TGTGCCAGCAGCCCACAGGGCCGGGACACTGAAGCTTTCTTT.